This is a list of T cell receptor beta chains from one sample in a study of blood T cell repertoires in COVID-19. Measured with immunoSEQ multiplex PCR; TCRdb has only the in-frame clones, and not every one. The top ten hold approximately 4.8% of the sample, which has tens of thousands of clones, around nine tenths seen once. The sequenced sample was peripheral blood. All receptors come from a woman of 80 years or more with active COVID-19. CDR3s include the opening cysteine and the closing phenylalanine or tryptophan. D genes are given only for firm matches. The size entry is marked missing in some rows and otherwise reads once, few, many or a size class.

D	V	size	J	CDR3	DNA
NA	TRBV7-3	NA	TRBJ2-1	CASSYGQSSYNEQFF	TGTGCCAGCAGCTACGGACAAAGCTCCTACAATGAGCAGTTCTTC
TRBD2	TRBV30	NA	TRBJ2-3	CAWTRLSGRSYTQYF	TGTGCCTGGACCCGTTTGAGCGGGAGATCATATACGCAGTATTTT
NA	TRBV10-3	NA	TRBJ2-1	CAISEFATTYNEQFF	TGTGCCATCAGTGAGTTCGCGACTACCTACAATGAGCAGTTCTTC
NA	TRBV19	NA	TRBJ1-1	CASSIGRVNTEAFF	TGTGCCAGTAGTATAGGCAGGGTGAACACTGAAGCTTTCTTT
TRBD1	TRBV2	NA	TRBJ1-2	CASSSLGQGYGYTF	TGTGCCAGCAGTTCCCTGGGACAGGGCTATGGCTACACCTTC
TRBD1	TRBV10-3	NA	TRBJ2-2	CAISELGQGNTGELFF	TGTGCCATCAGTGAGTTGGGACAGGGGAACACCGGGGAGCTGTTTTTT
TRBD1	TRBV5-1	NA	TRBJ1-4	CASKMGTGDEKLFF	TGCGCCAGCAAAATGGGGACAGGGGATGAAAAACTGTTTTTT
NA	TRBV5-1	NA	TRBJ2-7	CASRYSFLSSYEQYF	TGCGCCAGCAGGTACAGTTTTTTAAGCTCCTACGAGCAGTACTTC
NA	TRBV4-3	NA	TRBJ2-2	CASSQDIGGVTGELFF	TGCGCCAGCAGCCAAGATATCGGGGGTGTAACCGGGGAGCTGTTTTTT
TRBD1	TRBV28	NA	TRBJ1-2	CASSLGGQGRHNGYTF	TGTGCCAGCAGTTTAGGGGGACAGGGGAGACATAATGGCTACACCTTC
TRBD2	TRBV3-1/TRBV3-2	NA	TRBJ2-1	CASIGPGGRHYNEQFF	TGTGCCAGCATTGGCCCTGGCGGGAGACATTACAATGAGCAGTTCTTC
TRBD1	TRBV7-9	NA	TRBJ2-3	CASSTGQAATDTQYF	TGTGCCAGCAGCACCGGACAGGCCGCCACAGATACGCAGTATTTT
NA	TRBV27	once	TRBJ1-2	CASSLSGGGAGGYTF	TGTGCCAGCAGTTTATCGGGCGGGGGCGCGGGCGGCTACACCTTC
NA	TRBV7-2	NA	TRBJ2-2	CASSSSAGRGELFF	TGTGCCAGCAGCTCCTCTGCGGGGAGGGGGGAGCTGTTTTTT
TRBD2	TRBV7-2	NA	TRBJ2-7	CASSFGTSGTYEQYF	TGTGCCAGCAGCTTCGGGACTAGCGGGACCTACGAGCAGTACTTC
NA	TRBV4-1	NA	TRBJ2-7	CASSQEGYPGSYEQYF	TGCGCCAGCAGCCAAGAGGGCTACCCAGGGTCCTACGAGCAGTACTTC
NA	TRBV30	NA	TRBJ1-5	CAWSLRSVQSNQPQHF	TGTGCCTGGAGTCTGCGTAGTGTACAGAGCAATCAGCCCCAGCATTTT
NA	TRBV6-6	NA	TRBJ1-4	CASSQNRRLNEKLFF	TGTGCCAGCAGCCAGAACAGGAGATTGAATGAAAAACTGTTTTTT
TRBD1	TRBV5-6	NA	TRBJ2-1	CASSLWDSRPNYNEQFF	TGTGCCAGCAGCTTGTGGGACAGCCGACCAAATTACAATGAGCAGTTCTTC
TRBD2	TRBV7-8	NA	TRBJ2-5	CASSDHGWTSGSKETQYF	TGTGCCAGCAGCGACCACGGCTGGACTAGCGGGAGTAAGGAGACCCAGTACTTC
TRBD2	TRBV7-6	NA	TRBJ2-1	CASSLPTSGRVSSYNEQFF	TGTGCCAGCAGCTTACCGACTAGCGGGAGGGTTAGCTCCTACAATGAGCAGTTCTTC
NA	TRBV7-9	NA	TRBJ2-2	CASSDLGPGTNTGELFF	TGTGCCAGCAGCGACCTTGGGCCAGGGACGAACACCGGGGAGCTGTTTTTT
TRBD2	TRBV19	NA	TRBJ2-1	CASRANSGSQNEQFF	TGTGCCAGTAGGGCTAACAGCGGGAGTCAAAATGAGCAGTTCTTC
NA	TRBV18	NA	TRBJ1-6	CASSPSRGTSSPLHF	TGTGCCAGCTCGCCAAGTCGGGGGACCAGTTCACCCCTCCACTTT
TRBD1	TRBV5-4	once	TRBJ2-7	CASTIEQGPQYF	TGTGCCAGCACCATTGAACAGGGGCCGCAGTACTTC
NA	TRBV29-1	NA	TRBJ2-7	CSVETRDEQYF	TGCAGCGTTGAGACCAGGGACGAGCAGTACTTC